These 2 T cell receptor beta chains were all obtained from the same sample, sequenced in a study of cytomegalovirus exposure and HLA in healthy donors. Primers for the PCR totalled 60 Vbeta and 13 Jbeta. TCRdb keeps only in-frame clones here, not all; method: immunoSEQ multiplex PCR. The table has fewer than 70,000 clones, roughly 74% seen once. Sequences were obtained from PBMCs. The receptors here all came from an older woman in good health and CMV-seropositive.

In DNA, the CDR3 is TGTGCCAGTAGCACGACTCGACGAGGAACTGAAGCTTTCTTT. Translation: CASSTTRRGTEAFF. This rearrangement joins TRBV19 to TRBJ1-1; no definite D call. The CDR3 has 14 amino acids. CDR1 LNHDA and CDR2 SQIVND come from the germline V gene (reference sequence). V was cut by 6 bases and J by 5 bases, with 16 bases left in between.

The chain employs TRBV7-9 and TRBJ1-1, with D uncertain. Germline V gives CDR1 SEHNR, CDR2 FQNEAQ (reference sequence). Trimming shortened V by 4 bases and J by 8 bases, and 11 bases separated the two germline ends. CDR3 length equals 12 residues. This CDR3 is CASSSPGGEAFF. The CDR3 DNA reads as TGTGCCAGCAGCTCCCCCGGCGGGGAAGCTTTCTTT.